Each of the 10 T cell receptor beta chains below was sequenced from the same sample in a study of cytomegalovirus exposure and HLA in healthy donors. 60 Vbeta and 13 Jbeta primers were used in PCR. The protocol was immunoSEQ multiplex PCR, while the TCRdb copy is restricted to in-frame clones and leaves out a portion. The sample consists of some 180,000 clones, about 80% of them appearing once. Sequences were obtained from PBMCs. These receptors originate from a woman aged 25-40 years in good health and CMV-seronegative.

The chain employs TRBV30 and TRBJ1-5; 10 bases line up with TRBD1. This CDR3 has 15 residues. Per the germline V gene, CDR1 is GTSNPN and CDR2 is SVGIG (reference sequence). V lost 1 base to trimming and J lost 5 bases; unmatched junction nucleotides: 5. CDR3 region: CAWSAPGQGYQPQHF. The CDR3 coding sequence is TGTGCCTGGAGTGCCCCGGGACAGGGGTATCAGCCCCAGCATTTT.

The sample holds a few counts of this clone. The chain recombines TRBV10-3 with TRBJ2-6, with TRBD1 as a possible D gene (6 bases). Germline V gene data show CDR1 as ENHRY and CDR2 as SYGVKD. The CDR3 spans 15 residues. The germline V and J ends were trimmed by 6 bases and 2 bases, with 11 bases remaining between them. The CDR3 protein is CAISPTGPGANVLTF. CDR3 nucleotides: TGTGCCATCAGCCCAACAGGGCCTGGGGCCAACGTCCTGACTTTC.

The count of this clone is one. Compared with germline, one end of the junction differs, possibly owing to a read error. Other DNA sequences in this sample translate to the same CDR3. V usage is TRBV19 and J usage is TRBJ1-1; 8 bases map to TRBD1. The CDR3 runs 14 residues. CDR1 is LNHDA, CDR2 SQIVND, per germline (reference sequence). CDR3 residues: CASSYRTGRAEAFF. The DNA for the CDR3 is TGTGCCAGTAGTTACAGGACAGGGAGGGCTGAAGCTTTCTTC.

A note on this clone: Other DNA sequences in this specimen translate into the identical CDR3. V usage is TRBV5-1 and J usage is TRBJ2-2; D remains ambiguous. V was shortened by 0 bases and J by 2 bases, with 5 bases between the two germline ends. The CDR3 covers 14 residues. From germline, CDR1 is SGHRS and CDR2 YFSETQ. The CDR3 reads CASSLAVNTGELFF. DNA of the CDR3: TGCGCCAGCAGCTTGGCGGTCAACACCGGGGAGCTGTTTTTT.

V and J are TRBV25-1 and TRBJ1-2; D possibly corresponds to TRBD1 (6 bases). CDR3 length equals 14 residues. Looked up from germline, CDR1 is MGHDK and CDR2 is SYGVNS. V was cut by 8 bases and J by 8 bases, with 21 bases left in between. CDR3 in amino acids: CASSVQGGVGGYTF. The DNA of the CDR3 is TGTGCCAGCTCCGTGCAAGGGGGAGTCGGGGGCTACACCTTC.

This chain connects TRBV19 to TRBJ1-5; TRBD1 agrees at 9 bases. Looked up from germline, CDR1 is LNHDA and CDR2 is SQIVND (reference sequence). Trimming took 3 bases from V and 2 from J; bases not matched to a gene: 5. The CDR3 is 16 residues long. The CDR3 here is CASSIGTGRGNQPQHF. The CDR3 region has the DNA TGTGCCAGTAGTATCGGGACAGGGAGAGGCAATCAGCCCCAGCATTTT.

This clone was found once. V usage is TRBV11-2 and J usage is TRBJ1-3; maybe TRBD1 (5 bases). The germline V and J ends were trimmed by 1 base and 0 bases, with 7 bases remaining between them. Germline V gene sequence: CDR1 SGHAT, CDR2 FQNNGV. The CDR3 sequence is 15 residues long. As DNA, the CDR3 is TGTGCCAGCAGCTTAGGGCAGGGCTCTGGAAACACCATATATTTT. Translated, it gives CASSLGQGSGNTIYF.

This CDR3 is CASSPPGVREQYF. CDR3 coding DNA: TGCGCCAGCAGCCCACCAGGGGTCCGCGAGCAGTACTTC. This chain links TRBV5-1 with TRBJ2-7; a weak D match, TRBD1 (6 bases). V lost 4 bases and J lost 6, with 14 bases in between. CDR1 is SGHRS, CDR2 YFSETQ, per germline. This CDR3 comprises 13 residues.

The J gene is TRBJ2-7, the V gene TRBV29-1; D call uncertain. V gave up 1 base and J gave up 4 bases, with 8 bases separating them. This CDR3 has 12 residues. Per the germline V gene, CDR1 is SQVTM and CDR2 is ANQGSEA. CDR3 sequence reads: CSVEVEPYEQYF. DNA for the CDR3: TGCAGCGTTGAAGTGGAGCCGTACGAGCAGTACTTC.

The chain carries TRBV6-5 and TRBJ2-7; the match to TRBD2 covers 7 bases. This CDR3 comprises 13 residues. The trim removed 5 bases at V and 4 bases at J, leaving 5 bases unmatched. Germline CDR1 is MNHEY and CDR2 is SVGAGI. As DNA, the CDR3 is TGTGCCAGCAGTGGGGGGGTCCCGTACGAGCAGTACTTC. It codes for CASSGGVPYEQYF.